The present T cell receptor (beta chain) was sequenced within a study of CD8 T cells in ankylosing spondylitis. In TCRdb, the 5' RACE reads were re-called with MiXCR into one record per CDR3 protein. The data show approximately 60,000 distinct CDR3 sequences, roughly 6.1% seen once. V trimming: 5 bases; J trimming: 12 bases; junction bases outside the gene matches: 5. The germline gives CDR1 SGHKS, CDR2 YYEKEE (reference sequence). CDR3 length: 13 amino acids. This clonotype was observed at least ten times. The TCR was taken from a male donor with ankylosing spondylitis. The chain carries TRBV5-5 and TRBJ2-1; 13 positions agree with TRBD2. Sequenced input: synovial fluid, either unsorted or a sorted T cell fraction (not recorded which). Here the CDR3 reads CASRGTSGDPQFF. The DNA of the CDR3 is TGTGCCAGCAGAGGGACTAGCGGGGACCCGCAGTTCTTC.